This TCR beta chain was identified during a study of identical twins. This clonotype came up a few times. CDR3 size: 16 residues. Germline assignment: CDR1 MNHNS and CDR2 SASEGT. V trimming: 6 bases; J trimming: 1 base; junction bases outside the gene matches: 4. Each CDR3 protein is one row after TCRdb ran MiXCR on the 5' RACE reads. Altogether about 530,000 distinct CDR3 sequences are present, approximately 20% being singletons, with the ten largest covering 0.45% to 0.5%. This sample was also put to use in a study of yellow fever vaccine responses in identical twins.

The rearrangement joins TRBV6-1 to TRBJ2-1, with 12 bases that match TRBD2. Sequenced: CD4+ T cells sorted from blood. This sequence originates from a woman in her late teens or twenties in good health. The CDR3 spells CASRETSGSSYNEQFF. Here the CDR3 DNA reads TGTGCCAGCAGGGAGACTAGCGGGAGTTCCTACAATGAGCAGTTCTTC.